A selection of T cell receptor beta chains follows, all from one sample in a study of blood T cell repertoires in COVID-19. Repertoires were generated with immunoSEQ multiplex PCR, while TCRdb's copy carries only in-frame clones and drops some. The table includes around 230,000 clones, nearly 90% detected once. Sequenced input: PBMCs or T cells enriched from blood (not recorded which). The source of these receptors is a woman in her 30s with acute COVID-19. CDR3s include the opening cysteine and the closing phenylalanine or tryptophan. The D gene is left open where the match is weak. Only some rows state a clone size, as once, few, many or a class for expanded clones.

d_call clone_size j_call v_call cdr3_nt cdr3_aa
TRBD2 - TRBJ2-3 TRBV15 TGTGCCACCAGCAGAGATCCCCCGCGGGGGGGAGGGACAGATACGCAGTATTTT CATSRDPPRGGGTDTQYF
TRBD1 - TRBJ1-1 TRBV11-2 TGTGCCAGCAGCTTAGAGAGAGGGGGCGCGGATGAAGCTTTCTTT CASSLERGGADEAFF
- - TRBJ2-7 TRBV7-8 TGTGCCAGCAGCCCCAATGCCCCTAGCGTTGTCTACGAGCAGTACTTC CASSPNAPSVVYEQYF
- - TRBJ1-5 TRBV19 TGTGCCAGTCGTAACAGGGCGCAACAGCCCCAGCATTTT CASRNRAQQPQHF
- - TRBJ1-1 TRBV7-8 TGTGCCAGCAGCTTAGCCCAGGGTTTTGAAGCTTTCTTT CASSLAQGFEAFF
TRBD1 - TRBJ1-1 TRBV11-2 TGTGCCAGCAGACTACAGGGGGCTACTGAAGCTTTCTTT CASRLQGATEAFF
TRBD1 - TRBJ1-1 TRBV18 TGTGCCAGCTCCCAAGGGGGCAACACTGAAGCTTTCTTT CASSQGGNTEAFF
TRBD1 few TRBJ1-1 TRBV25-1 TGTGCCAGCAGTGGAAAACAGGGGGCGATGTCTGAAGCTTTCTTT CASSGKQGAMSEAFF
- - TRBJ2-5 TRBV11-2 TGTGCCAGCAGCGGAACAGGTCAAGAGACCCAGTACTTC CASSGTGQETQYF
- - TRBJ1-2 TRBV23-1 TGCGCGGGACAAGGGAAAGGGTCTAACTATGGCTACACCTTC CAGQGKGSNYGYTF
- - TRBJ2-2 TRBV19 TGTGCCAGTAGTCCCTCCGGGGAGCTGTTTTTT CASSPSGELFF
- once TRBJ1-3 TRBV4-1 TGCGCCAGCAGCCACCCGAGGGAGGGGCTTTCTGGAAACACCATATATTTT CASSHPREGLSGNTIYF
- once TRBJ1-6 TRBV9 TGTGCCAGCAGCCCCGGAGGGAGGGATTCACCCCTCCACTTT CASSPGGRDSPLHF
TRBD1 - TRBJ1-4 TRBV7-9 TGTGCCAGCAGCCCTGGACAGGGCCTTGGGGAAAAACTGTTTTTT CASSPGQGLGEKLFF
- - TRBJ1-4 TRBV7-8 TGTGCCAGCAGCTTAGCCAGGTTACCGGATGAAAAACTGTTTTTT CASSLARLPDEKLFF
- - TRBJ1-2 TRBV10-3 TGTGCCATCAGTGAGCTACGGGAAGGCTACACCTTC CAISELREGYTF
TRBD2 - TRBJ2-1 TRBV27 TGTGCCAGCAGTTACAACGGACTAGCGGGGTGGGAGCAGTTCTTC CASSYNGLAGWEQFF
- - TRBJ2-7 TRBV2 TGTGCCAGCACAGGAGAGGGTCTCTACGAGCAGTACTTC CASTGEGLYEQYF
TRBD1 - TRBJ1-1 TRBV15 TGTGCCACCAGCAGGACCCCGGACAGGGGGGACACTGAAGCTTTCTTT CATSRTPDRGDTEAFF
TRBD1 once TRBJ2-3 TRBV9 TGTGCCAGCAGCGCCTGGGACAGGGTGGCAGATACGCAGTATTTT CASSAWDRVADTQYF
- many TRBJ2-7 TRBV27 TGTGCCAGCAGCCTACAGGGACCCCCCTACGAGCAGTACTTC CASSLQGPPYEQYF
TRBD1 - TRBJ2-2 TRBV3-1/TRBV3-2 TGTGCCAGCAGCCAAGGGCGGACAGGGAGCACCGGGGAGCTGTTTTTT CASSQGRTGSTGELFF
- once TRBJ1-1 TRBV29-1 TGCAGCGCCATACCCGACTTTTTGAACACTGAAGCTTTCTTT CSAIPDFLNTEAFF
- - TRBJ2-6 TRBV9 TGTGCCAGCAGCGTAGGCCCAGGGACTGGGGCCAACGTCCTGACTTTC CASSVGPGTGANVLTF
- - TRBJ1-2 TRBV6-5 TGTGCCAGTAAACAGGGCGATGCGAATGGCTACACCTTC CASKQGDANGYTF
- - TRBJ1-5 TRBV19 TGTGCCAGTAGGCAGGGGCAGTGGCAGCCCCAGCATTTT CASRQGQWQPQHF
- - TRBJ2-7 TRBV5-4 TGTGCCAGCAGCCAACAGAGTCGTGAGCAGTACTTC CASSQQSREQYF
- many TRBJ2-6 TRBV4-1 TGCGCCAGCAGCCAAGTGTGGGACACTTTCTCTGGGGCCAACGTCCTGACTTTC CASSQVWDTFSGANVLTF
TRBD1 few TRBJ2-4 TRBV7-2 TGTGCCAGCAGCAACCGTGTGACAGGGGGCTCAAGTGGCAAAAACATTCAGTACTTC CASSNRVTGGSSGKNIQYF